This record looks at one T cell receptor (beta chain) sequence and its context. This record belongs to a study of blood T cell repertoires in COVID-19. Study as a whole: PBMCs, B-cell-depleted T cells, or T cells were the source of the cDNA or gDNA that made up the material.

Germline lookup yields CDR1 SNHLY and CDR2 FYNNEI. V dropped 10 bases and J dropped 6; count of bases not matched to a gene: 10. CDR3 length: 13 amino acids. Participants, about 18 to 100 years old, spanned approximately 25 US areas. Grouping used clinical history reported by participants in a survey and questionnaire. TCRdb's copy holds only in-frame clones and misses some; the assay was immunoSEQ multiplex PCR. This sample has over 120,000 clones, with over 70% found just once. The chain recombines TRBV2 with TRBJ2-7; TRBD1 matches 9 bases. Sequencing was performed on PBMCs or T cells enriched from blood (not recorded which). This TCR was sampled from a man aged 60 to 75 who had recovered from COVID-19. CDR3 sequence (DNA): TGTGCCACCCGACGGACAGGGGACGGCGAGCAGTACTTC. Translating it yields CATRRTGDGEQYF.